This TCR beta chain was sequenced during a study of beta chain features in type 1 diabetes. The J segment lost 0 bases and the V segment lost 3 bases, leaving 23 bases of the junction unmatched. The CDR3 contains 22 residues. Germline lookup yields CDR1 SGHVS and CDR2 FQNEAQ. The sequenced template was cDNA made from the entire isolated RNA. Sequenced by immunoSEQ multiplex PCR; TCRdb stores in-frame clones only, minus some. The sample carries roughly 450,000 clones, roughly 13% recorded once. Study-wide results and limits: Cells with high TCR expression could be over-represented when cDNA is sequenced. Naive, central memory and Treg TCRB repertoires seemed to resemble each other more closely in patients than they did in healthy donors.

Sorted cells reached over 95% purity in every population. Note on this clone: Its matching antigen is unknown.

The sequence derives from a man in his thirties or forties in good health. The chain couples TRBV7-8 to TRBJ2-3; 8 bases map to TRBD2. Sequenced: naive CD4+ T cells from blood. CDR3 loop: CASSLTFLGRKRTSGSTDTQYF. As DNA, the CDR3 is TGTGCCAGCAGCTTGACTTTTTTGGGTCGAAAGCGTACTAGCGGTAGCACAGATACGCAGTATTTT.